The text below deals with one T cell receptor (beta chain). V was pared by 4 bases and J by 11 bases, with 15 bases between. In germline, CDR1 is SGHNT, CDR2 YYREEE (reference sequence). The CDR3 is 12 amino acids. The assay was immunoSEQ multiplex PCR, and TCRdb's table has in-frame clones only and misses some. The sample lists roughly 700,000 clones; roughly 90% were seen once. Treatment denoted: about 20 received Ad26.COV2.S at low or high dose, single or two shots; several received placebo; per-sample allocation not given. The investigators took samples on day 63 after the first vaccine or placebo injection. The data are from a study of Ad26.COV2.S vaccination and SARS-CoV-2 variants.

The specimen comprised peripheral blood, sampled in a trial of Ad26.COV2.S vaccine versus placebo. The rearrangement uses TRBV5-4 and TRBJ1-2; D gene unclear. The sequence came from a person aged 18 to 65 who received the Ad26.COV2.S COVID-19 vaccine or a placebo. CDR3 loop: CASSRFTLGYTF. In nucleotides, the CDR3 is TGTGCCAGCAGCCGTTTTACCCTCGGTTACACCTTC.